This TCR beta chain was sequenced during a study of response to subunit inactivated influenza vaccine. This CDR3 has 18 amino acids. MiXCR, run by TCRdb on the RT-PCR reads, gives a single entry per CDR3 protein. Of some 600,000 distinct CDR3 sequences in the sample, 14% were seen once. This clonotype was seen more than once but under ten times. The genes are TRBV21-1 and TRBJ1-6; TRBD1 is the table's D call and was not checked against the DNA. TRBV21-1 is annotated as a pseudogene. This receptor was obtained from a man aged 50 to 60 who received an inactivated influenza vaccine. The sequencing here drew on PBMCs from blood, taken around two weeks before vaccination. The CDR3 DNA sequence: TGTGCCAGCAGCAAAATCCGGGCCCGGGACAGCCAGAATTCACCCCTCCACTTT. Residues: CASSKIRARDSQNSPLHF.